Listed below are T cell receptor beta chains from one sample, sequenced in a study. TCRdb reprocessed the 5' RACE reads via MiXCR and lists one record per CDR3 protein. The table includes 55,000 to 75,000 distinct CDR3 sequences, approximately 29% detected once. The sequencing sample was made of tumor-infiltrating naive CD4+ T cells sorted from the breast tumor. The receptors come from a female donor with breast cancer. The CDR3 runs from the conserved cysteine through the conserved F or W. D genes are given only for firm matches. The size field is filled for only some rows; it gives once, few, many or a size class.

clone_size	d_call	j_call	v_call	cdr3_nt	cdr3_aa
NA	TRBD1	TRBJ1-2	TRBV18	TGTGCCAGCTCACCAACCGGTGACAGGGTGGACTATGGCTACACCTTC	CASSPTGDRVDYGYTF
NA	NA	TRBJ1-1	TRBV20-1	TGCAGTGTGACTACAGGGCAATCAGCTTTCTTT	CSVTTGQSAFF
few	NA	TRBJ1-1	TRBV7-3	TGTGCCAGCAGCCTTGGCAAGAACACTGAAGCTTTCTTT	CASSLGKNTEAFF
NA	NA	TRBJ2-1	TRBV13	TGTGCCAGCAGCCAACAGGGAACCGTTGAGCAGTTCTTC	CASSQQGTVEQFF
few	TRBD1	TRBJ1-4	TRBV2	TGTGCCAGCAAGGACAGGGATGAAGAACTGTTTTTT	CASKDRDEELFF
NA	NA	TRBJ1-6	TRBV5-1	TGCGCCAGCAGCCGGGAGGGACGGACTAATTCACCCCTCCACTTT	CASSREGRTNSPLHF
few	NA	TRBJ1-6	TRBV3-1	TGTGCCAGCAGTCCCGGGACACCTAATTCACCCCTCCACTTT	CASSPGTPNSPLHF
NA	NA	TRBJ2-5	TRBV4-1	TGCGCCAGCAGCCAAGATCGGGGTGGAGGAGAAGAGACCCAGTACTTC	CASSQDRGGGEETQYF
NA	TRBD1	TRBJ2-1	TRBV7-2	TGTGCCAGCAGCTTAGCGGTGGACAGGGGGCGGGTTGAGCAGTTCTTC	CASSLAVDRGRVEQFF
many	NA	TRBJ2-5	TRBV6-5	TGTGCCAGCAGTTACTCGTCGTCGGCGGGAAGTTCAGAGACCCAGTACTTC	CASSYSSSAGSSETQYF
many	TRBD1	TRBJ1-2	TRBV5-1	TGCGCCAGCAGCTTGGCCAGGACAGGGTTGAATGGCTACACCTTC	CASSLARTGLNGYTF
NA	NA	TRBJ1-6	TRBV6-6	TGTGCCAGCAGTTCCCAGGGAGGGATTAATTCACCCCTCCACTTT	CASSSQGGINSPLHF
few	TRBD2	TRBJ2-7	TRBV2	TGTGCCAGCAGTAGGTTGTCTAGCGGTAACTACGAGCAGTACTTC	CASSRLSSGNYEQYF
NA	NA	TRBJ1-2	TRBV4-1	TGCGCCAGCAGCCAAGATAACTTCTATGGCTACACCTTC	CASSQDNFYGYTF
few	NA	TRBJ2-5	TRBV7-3	TGTGCCAGCAGCTTAACAGGGGATAAGACCCAGTACTTC	CASSLTGDKTQYF
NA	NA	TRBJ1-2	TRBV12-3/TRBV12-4	TGTGCCAGCAGTTTAGACAGGGTTTGGGGCTACACCTTC	CASSLDRVWGYTF
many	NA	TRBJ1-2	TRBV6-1	TGTGCCAGCAGTGTATCTAGGACGGGTGGCTACACCTTC	CASSVSRTGGYTF
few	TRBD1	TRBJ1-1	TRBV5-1	TGCGCCAGCAGCTTTGGGGACAGGGACGGCACTGAAGCTTTCTTT	CASSFGDRDGTEAFF
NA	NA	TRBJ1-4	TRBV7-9	TGTGCCAGCAGCTTATTTGGTAATGAAAAACTGTTTTTT	CASSLFGNEKLFF
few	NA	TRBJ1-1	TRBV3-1	TGTGCCAGCAGCCAATGGGGGACCAATACTGAAGCTTTCTTT	CASSQWGTNTEAFF
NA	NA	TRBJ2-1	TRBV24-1	TGTGCCACCAGTGGGGCGTTTAACAATGAGCAGTTCTTC	CATSGAFNNEQFF
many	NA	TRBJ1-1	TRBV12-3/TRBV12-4	TGTGCCAGCACACGTGTACGGGGCACTGAAGCTTTCTTT	CASTRVRGTEAFF
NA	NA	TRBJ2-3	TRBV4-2	TGTGCCAGCAGCCAAGAGGATGTTGCTATAACGCAGTATTTT	CASSQEDVAITQYF
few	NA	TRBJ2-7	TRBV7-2	TGTGCCAGCAGGCCCGGGGTTCTTATCTCCTACGAGCAGTACTTC	CASRPGVLISYEQYF
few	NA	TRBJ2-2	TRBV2	TGTGCCAGCAGTGAGTCCAGATTTAACACCGGGGAGCTGTTTTTT	CASSESRFNTGELFF
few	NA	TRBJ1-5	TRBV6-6	TGTGCCAGCAGGTCCAGGGGATCGGGGCAGCCCCAGCATTTT	CASRSRGSGQPQHF
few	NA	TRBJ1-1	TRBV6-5	TGTGCCAGCAGCCCCGGGCCGGGACCGAACACTGAAGCTTTCTTT	CASSPGPGPNTEAFF
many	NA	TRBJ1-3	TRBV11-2	TGTGCCAGCAGCGGAGGCAGCTCTGGAAACACCATATATTTT	CASSGGSSGNTIYF
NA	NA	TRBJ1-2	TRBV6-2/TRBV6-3	TGTGCCAGCAGCCAACCGCGACAGCGCTATGGCTGCACCTTC	CASSQPRQRYGCTF
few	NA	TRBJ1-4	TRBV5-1	TGCGCCAGCAGCTTGGCTCGGGTCGCCGTGGGTGAAAAACTGTTTTTT	CASSLARVAVGEKLFF
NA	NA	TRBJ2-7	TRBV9	TGTGCCAGCAGCGTAGCCAGCCCGTCCTACGAGCAGTACTTC	CASSVASPSYEQYF
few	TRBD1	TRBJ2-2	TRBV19	TGTGCCAGTGGAGTACAGGGGCCGGGCACCGGGGAGCTGTTTTTT	CASGVQGPGTGELFF
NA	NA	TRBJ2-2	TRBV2	TGTGCCAGCAGAACGGACAGGACTAGAAAAAATCCCGGGGAGCTGTTTTTT	CASRTDRTRKNPGELFF
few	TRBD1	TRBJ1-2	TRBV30	TGTGCCTGGACACCGTCAACATGGACAGGGGGGAATTTCGGCTACACCTTC	CAWTPSTWTGGNFGYTF
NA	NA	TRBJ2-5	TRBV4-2	TGTGCCAGCAGCCAAGGGGCTAGCGAAGAGACCCAGTACTTC	CASSQGASEETQYF
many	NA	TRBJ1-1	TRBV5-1	TGCGCCAGCAGCCCGGCTACGGCCCGAGCCACTGAAGCTTTCTTT	CASSPATARATEAFF
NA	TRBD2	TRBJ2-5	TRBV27	TGTGCCAGCACTTCCCGAGCGGGAGACCGACAAGAGACCCAGTACTTC	CASTSRAGDRQETQYF
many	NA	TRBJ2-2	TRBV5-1	TGCGCCAGCAGCCCCATGGTAGGCTCGGGGACCGGGGAGCTGTTTTTT	CASSPMVGSGTGELFF
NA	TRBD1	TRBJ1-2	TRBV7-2	TGTGCCAGCAGCTTAATACAGGGGATCTATGGCTACACCTTC	CASSLIQGIYGYTF
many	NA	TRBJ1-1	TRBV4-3	TGCGCCAGCAGCCATAAGGTGGAGGGGACCACTGAAGCTTTCTTT	CASSHKVEGTTEAFF
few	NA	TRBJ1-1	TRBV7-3	TGTGCCAGCAGCCGGCAGGGAGTAGGTGTCACTGAAGCTTTCTTT	CASSRQGVGVTEAFF
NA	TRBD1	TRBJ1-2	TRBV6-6	TGTGCCAGCACCCGGACAGGGCACTATGGCTACACCTTC	CASTRTGHYGYTF
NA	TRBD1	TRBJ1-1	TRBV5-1	TGCGCCAGCAGCGAGGACAGGGGAGCTTTCTTT	CASSEDRGAFF
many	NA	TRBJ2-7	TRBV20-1	TGCAGTGTGCCTGAAACTTCGTACGAGCAGTACTTC	CSVPETSYEQYF
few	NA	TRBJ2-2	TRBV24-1	TGTGCCACCAGTGATTTTCTGGACACCGGGGAGCTGTTTTTT	CATSDFLDTGELFF
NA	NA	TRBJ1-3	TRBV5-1	TGCGCCAGCAGCTTGCATCAGAATATCAACTCTGGAAACACCATATATTTT	CASSLHQNINSGNTIYF
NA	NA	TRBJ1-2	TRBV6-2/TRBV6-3	TGTGCCAGCAGTTACTCGTACCGAGCCTCCTATGGCTACACCTTC	CASSYSYRASYGYTF
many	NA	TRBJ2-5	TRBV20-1	TGCAGTGCCACCACGGACAGCGGTACACAAGAGACCCAGTACTTC	CSATTDSGTQETQYF
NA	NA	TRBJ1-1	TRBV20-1	TGCAGTGCTAGAGACCCCAAGGGGTACACTGAAGCTTTCTTT	CSARDPKGYTEAFF
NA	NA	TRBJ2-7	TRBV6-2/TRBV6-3	TGTGCCAGCACTCGAGGAGGCTACTACGAGCAGTACTTC	CASTRGGYYEQYF
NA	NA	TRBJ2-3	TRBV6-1	TGTGCCAGCAGTGAACAGGGCAGTACAGATACGCAGTATTTT	CASSEQGSTDTQYF
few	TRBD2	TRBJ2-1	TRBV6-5	TGTGCCAGAGGACTAGCGTTAGTCAATGAGCAGTTCTTC	CARGLALVNEQFF
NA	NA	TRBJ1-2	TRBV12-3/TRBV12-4	TGTGCCAGCAGTTTCGTTAACGAGAAGGGCGGCTACACCTTC	CASSFVNEKGGYTF
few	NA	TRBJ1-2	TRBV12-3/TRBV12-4	TGTGCCAGCAGTTTAGCCCTCACCCCAAGTGCGAACTATGGCTACACCTTC	CASSLALTPSANYGYTF